Listed below are T cell receptor beta chains from one sample, sequenced in a study of T-cell memory formation after mild COVID-19. TCRdb reprocessed the 5' RACE reads via MiXCR and lists one record per CDR3 protein. The data contain approximately 500,000 distinct CDR3 sequences, more than 20% of them singletons. The source material was PBMCs or a T cell subset sorted from them (not recorded which). These receptors all come from an adult woman who had mild COVID-19 (a few samples of this study predate the infection). Cell type and time point are not known. Each CDR3 is given with its conserved first and last residue. D genes are given only for firm matches. Clone size, where shown, is once, few, many, or a class for clones that have expanded.

DNA,CDR3,size,J,V,D,length
TGTGCCAGCAGCTTAGGCAGGGGGAACGCCGGGGAGCTGTTTTTT,CASSLGRGNAGELFF,.,TRBJ2-2,TRBV7-9,TRBD1,15
TGCGCCAGCAGCCGGGGACAGGGTGCAACTAATGAAAAACTGTTTTTT,CASSRGQGATNEKLFF,.,TRBJ1-4,TRBV5-1,TRBD1,16
TGCGCCAGCAGCCTAAGCAGAATGGATACGCAGTATTTT,CASSLSRMDTQYF,.,TRBJ2-3,TRBV5-1,.,13
TGTGCCAGCAGCCAAGAATTGGGCGGCGGGAACACTGAAGCTTTCTTT,CASSQELGGGNTEAFF,few,TRBJ1-1,TRBV3-1,.,16
TGTGCCAGCAGCCCCTCAGGGTATACGCAGTATTTT,CASSPSGYTQYF,.,TRBJ2-3,TRBV14,.,12
TGTGCCAGCAGCTTAGCGCCAGGGGCGGGCGGCTACACCTTC,CASSLAPGAGGYTF,.,TRBJ1-2,TRBV7-6,.,14
TGTGCCAGCAGCCGAACTATTACAGGGCGGGACACTGAAGCTTTCTTT,CASSRTITGRDTEAFF,.,TRBJ1-1,TRBV6-6,.,16
TGTGCCAGCAGTATTCGACAGGTCTCCATGAACACTGAAGCTTTCTTT,CASSIRQVSMNTEAFF,.,TRBJ1-1,TRBV12-3/TRBV12-4,.,16
TGTGCCAGCAGCTTGGGCAGGCGGATTTTTGAGCAGTTCTTC,CASSLGRRIFEQFF,.,TRBJ2-1,TRBV7-9,.,14
TGTGCCATCAGGGGGACAGGGATGCACGAGCAGTACTTC,CAIRGTGMHEQYF,.,TRBJ2-7,TRBV10-3,TRBD1,13
TGTGCCAGCAGCTTAGGGGACGGGAACACCGGGGAGCTGTTTTTT,CASSLGDGNTGELFF,.,TRBJ2-2,TRBV7-9,.,15
TGCGCCAGCAGCCTTGCCGGAGGGGGGGCCTACGAGCAGTACTTC,CASSLAGGGAYEQYF,.,TRBJ2-7,TRBV5-1,.,15
TGTGCCAGCAGTTTTGACGGGGAGCTGTTTTTT,CASSFDGELFF,.,TRBJ2-2,TRBV6-5,.,11
TGCAGTGCTAGAAGGCGGGACGCGGGGGAGCTGTTTTTT,CSARRRDAGELFF,.,TRBJ2-2,TRBV20-1,.,13
TGTGCCACCAGTGATGGGGACAGGAGCTCCTACGAGCAGTACTTC,CATSDGDRSSYEQYF,few,TRBJ2-7,TRBV24-1,TRBD1,15
TGCAGCGCCACTCAGGGATACTCTGGAAACACCATATATTTT,CSATQGYSGNTIYF,.,TRBJ1-3,TRBV29-1,.,14
TGTGCCTGCGGATCCGATGGCTACACCTTC,CACGSDGYTF,.,TRBJ1-2,TRBV30,.,10
TGTGCCAGCAGCCGCCGTGACTTTCTCCAGGAAGAGACCCAGTACTTC,CASSRRDFLQEETQYF,few,TRBJ2-5,TRBV6-2/TRBV6-3,.,16
TGCGCCAGCAGCCCAGGGACAGGCTCATTCACTGAAGCTTTCTTT,CASSPGTGSFTEAFF,.,TRBJ1-1,TRBV5-1,TRBD1,15
TGTGCCAGCAGCTTAGGTGGTCCTAGCCCTGGCACAGATACGCAGTATTTT,CASSLGGPSPGTDTQYF,.,TRBJ2-3,TRBV7-9,.,17
TGTGCCAGCAGCCAACCCATGGGGGGAGATGAGCAGTTCTTC,CASSQPMGGDEQFF,.,TRBJ2-1,TRBV3-1,.,14
TGTGCCAGCAGCTTGGGGGGCATGTTTTCTAACTATGGCTACACCTTC,CASSLGGMFSNYGYTF,.,TRBJ1-2,TRBV5-5,.,16
TGCAGTGCTAGAGATGAGTCTAGCGGGGTCATCTACGAGCAGTACTTC,CSARDESSGVIYEQYF,once,TRBJ2-7,TRBV20-1,TRBD2,16
TGTGCCAGCAGTTCCTCGACAGGGCAAAAACTGTTTTTT,CASSSSTGQKLFF,.,TRBJ1-4,TRBV12-3/TRBV12-4,TRBD1,13
TGTGCCAGCAGCCCCGGGACAAACGGGGAGCTGTTTTTT,CASSPGTNGELFF,.,TRBJ2-2,TRBV11-3,.,13
TGCAGTGCTAGAGATGGCCAAGCACCTATTATCTTT,CSARDGQAPIIF,.,TRBJ1-4,TRBV20-1,.,12